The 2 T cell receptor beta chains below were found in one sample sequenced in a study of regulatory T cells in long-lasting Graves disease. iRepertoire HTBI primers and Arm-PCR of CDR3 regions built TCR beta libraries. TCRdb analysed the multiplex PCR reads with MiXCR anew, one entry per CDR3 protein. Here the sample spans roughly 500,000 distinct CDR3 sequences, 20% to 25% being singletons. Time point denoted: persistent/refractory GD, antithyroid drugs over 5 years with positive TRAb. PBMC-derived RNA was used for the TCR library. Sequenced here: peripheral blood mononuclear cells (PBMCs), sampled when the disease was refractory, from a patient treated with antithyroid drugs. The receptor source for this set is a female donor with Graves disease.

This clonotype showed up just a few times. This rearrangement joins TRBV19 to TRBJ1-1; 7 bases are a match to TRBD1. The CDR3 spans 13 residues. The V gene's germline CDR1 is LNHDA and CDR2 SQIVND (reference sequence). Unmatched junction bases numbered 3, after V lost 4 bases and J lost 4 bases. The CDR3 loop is CASSRPGGTEAFF. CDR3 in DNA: TGTGCCAGTAGTAGACCAGGGGGCACTGAAGCTTTCTTT. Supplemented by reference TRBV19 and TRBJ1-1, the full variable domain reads DGGITQSPKYLFRKEGQNVTLSCEQNLNHDAMYWYRQDPGQGLRLIYYSQIVNDFQKGDIAEGYSVSREKKESFPLTVTSAQKNPTAFYLCASSRPGGTEAFFGQGTRLTVV.

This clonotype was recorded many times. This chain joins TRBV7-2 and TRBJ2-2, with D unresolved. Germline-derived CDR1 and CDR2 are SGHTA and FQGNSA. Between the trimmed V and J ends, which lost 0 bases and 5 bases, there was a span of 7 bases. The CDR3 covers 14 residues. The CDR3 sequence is CASSLALGTGELFF. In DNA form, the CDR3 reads TGTGCCAGCAGCTTAGCGCTAGGAACCGGGGAGCTGTTTTTT.